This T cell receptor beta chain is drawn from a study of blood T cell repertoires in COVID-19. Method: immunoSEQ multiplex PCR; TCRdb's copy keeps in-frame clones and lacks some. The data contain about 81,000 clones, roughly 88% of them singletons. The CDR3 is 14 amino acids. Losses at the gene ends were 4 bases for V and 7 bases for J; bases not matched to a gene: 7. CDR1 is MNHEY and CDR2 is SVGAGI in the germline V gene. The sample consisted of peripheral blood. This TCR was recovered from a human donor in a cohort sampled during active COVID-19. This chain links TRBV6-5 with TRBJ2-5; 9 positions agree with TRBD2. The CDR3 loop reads CASSSSGAVWTQYF. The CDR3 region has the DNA TGTGCCAGCAGTTCTAGCGGGGCGGTTTGGACCCAGTACTTC.